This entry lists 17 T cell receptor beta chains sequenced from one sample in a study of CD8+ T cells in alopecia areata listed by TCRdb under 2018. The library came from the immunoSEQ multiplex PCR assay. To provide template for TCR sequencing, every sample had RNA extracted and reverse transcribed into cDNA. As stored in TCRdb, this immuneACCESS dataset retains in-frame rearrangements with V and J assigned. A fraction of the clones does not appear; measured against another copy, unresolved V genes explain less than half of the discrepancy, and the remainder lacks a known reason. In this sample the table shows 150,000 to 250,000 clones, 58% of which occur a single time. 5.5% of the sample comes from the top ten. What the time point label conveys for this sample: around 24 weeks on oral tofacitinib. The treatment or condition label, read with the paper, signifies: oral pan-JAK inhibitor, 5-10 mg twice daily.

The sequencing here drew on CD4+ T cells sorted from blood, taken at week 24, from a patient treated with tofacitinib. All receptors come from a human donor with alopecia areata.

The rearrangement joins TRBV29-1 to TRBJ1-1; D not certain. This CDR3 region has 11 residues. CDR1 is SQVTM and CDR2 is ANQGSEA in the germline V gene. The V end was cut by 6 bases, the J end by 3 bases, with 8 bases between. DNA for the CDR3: TGCAGCGTCGGACGGTACACTGAAGCTTTCTTT. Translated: CSVGRYTEAFF.

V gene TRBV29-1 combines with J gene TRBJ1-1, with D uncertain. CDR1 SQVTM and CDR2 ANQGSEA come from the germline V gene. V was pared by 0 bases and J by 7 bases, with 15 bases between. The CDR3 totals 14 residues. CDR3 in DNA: TGCAGCGTTGAAGAAGGCTTTTCGGGCAGTGAAGCTTTCTTT. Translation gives CSVEEGFSGSEAFF.

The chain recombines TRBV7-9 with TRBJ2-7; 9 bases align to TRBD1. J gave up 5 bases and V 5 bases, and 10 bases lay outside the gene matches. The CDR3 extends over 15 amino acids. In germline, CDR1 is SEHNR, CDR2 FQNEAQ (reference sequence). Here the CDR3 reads CASSMGRQGDNEQYF. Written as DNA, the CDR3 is TGTGCCAGCAGCATGGGGAGACAGGGGGACAACGAGCAGTACTTC.

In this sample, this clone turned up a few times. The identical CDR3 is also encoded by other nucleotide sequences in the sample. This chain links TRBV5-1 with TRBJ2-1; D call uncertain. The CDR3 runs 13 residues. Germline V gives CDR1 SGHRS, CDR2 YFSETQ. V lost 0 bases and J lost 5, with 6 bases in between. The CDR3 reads CASSLDSNNEQFF. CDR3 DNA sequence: TGCGCCAGCAGCTTGGACAGTAACAATGAGCAGTTCTTC. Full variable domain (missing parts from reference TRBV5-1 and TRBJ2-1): KAGVTQTPRYLIKTRGQQVTLSCSPISGHRSVSWYQQTPGQGLQFLFEYFSETQRNKGNFPGRFSGRQFSNSRSEMNVSTLELGDSALYLCASSLDSNNEQFFGPGTRLTVL.

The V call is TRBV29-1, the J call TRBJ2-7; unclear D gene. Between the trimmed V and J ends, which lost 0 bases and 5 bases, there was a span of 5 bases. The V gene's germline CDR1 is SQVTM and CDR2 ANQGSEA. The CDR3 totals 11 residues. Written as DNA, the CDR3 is TGCAGCGTTGAAGATCTCCACGAGCAGTACTTC. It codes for CSVEDLHEQYF.

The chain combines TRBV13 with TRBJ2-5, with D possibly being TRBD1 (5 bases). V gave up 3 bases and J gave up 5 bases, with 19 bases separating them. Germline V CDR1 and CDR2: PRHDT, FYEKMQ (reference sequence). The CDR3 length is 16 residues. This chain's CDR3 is CASSFAIQAAWETQYF. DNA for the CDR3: TGTGCCAGCAGCTTTGCTATACAGGCGGCATGGGAGACCCAGTACTTC.

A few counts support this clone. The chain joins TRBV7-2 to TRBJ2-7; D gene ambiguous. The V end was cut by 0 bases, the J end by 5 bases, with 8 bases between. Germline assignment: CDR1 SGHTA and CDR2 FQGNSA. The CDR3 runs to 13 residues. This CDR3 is CASSLASGDEQYF. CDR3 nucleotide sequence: TGTGCCAGCAGCTTAGCGAGTGGGGACGAGCAGTACTTC.

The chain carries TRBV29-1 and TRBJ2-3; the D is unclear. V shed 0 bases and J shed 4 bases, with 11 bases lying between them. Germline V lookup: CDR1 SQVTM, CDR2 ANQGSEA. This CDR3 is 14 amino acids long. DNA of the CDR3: TGCAGCGTTGAAGATTTTGTTAGGGCAGATACGCAGTATTTT. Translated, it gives CSVEDFVRADTQYF.

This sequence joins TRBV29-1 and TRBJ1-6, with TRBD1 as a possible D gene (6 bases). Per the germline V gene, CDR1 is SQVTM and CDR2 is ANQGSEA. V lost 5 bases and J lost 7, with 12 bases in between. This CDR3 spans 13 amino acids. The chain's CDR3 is CSVSQGNNSPLHF. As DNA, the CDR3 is TGCAGCGTTTCGCAGGGGAACAATTCACCCCTCCACTTT.

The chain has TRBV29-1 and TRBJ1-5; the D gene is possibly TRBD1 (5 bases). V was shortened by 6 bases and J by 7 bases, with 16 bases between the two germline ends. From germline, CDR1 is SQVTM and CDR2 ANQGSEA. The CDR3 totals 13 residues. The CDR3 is CSVGEGREQPQHF. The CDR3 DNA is TGCAGCGTCGGAGAGGGACGGGAACAGCCCCAGCATTTT.

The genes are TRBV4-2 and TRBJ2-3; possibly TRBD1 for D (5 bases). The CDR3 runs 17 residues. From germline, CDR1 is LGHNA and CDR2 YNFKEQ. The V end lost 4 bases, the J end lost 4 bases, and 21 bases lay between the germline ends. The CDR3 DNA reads TGTGCCAGCAGCCCCCGGTTAACAGGAACGAATCCAGATACGCAGTATTTT. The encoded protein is CASSPRLTGTNPDTQYF.

The CDR3 DNA sequence: TGCGCCAGCAGCCAAGTTGGGCTGTCCGCCTCTACGGGCTATGGCTACACCTTC. Protein sequence: CASSQVGLSASTGYGYTF. The gene calls are TRBV4-1 and TRBJ1-2; unclear D gene. The germline CDR1 and CDR2 sequences are MGHRA and YSYEKL. Trimming removed 1 base from V and 4 bases from J, with 22 bases in between. This CDR3 is built from 18 residues.

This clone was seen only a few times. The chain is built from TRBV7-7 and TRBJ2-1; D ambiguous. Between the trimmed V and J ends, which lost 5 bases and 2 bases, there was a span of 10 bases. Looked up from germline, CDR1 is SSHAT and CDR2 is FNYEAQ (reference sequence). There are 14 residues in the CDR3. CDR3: CASSPYLTYNEQFF. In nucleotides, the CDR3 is TGTGCCAGCAGCCCATACCTGACCTACAATGAGCAGTTCTTC.

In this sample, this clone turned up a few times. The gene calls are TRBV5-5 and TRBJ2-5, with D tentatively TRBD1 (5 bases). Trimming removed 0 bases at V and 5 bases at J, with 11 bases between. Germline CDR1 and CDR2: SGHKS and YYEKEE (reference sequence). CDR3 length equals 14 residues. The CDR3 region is CASSLVGQAETQYF. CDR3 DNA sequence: TGTGCCAGCAGCTTGGTGGGGCAGGCGGAGACCCAGTACTTC.

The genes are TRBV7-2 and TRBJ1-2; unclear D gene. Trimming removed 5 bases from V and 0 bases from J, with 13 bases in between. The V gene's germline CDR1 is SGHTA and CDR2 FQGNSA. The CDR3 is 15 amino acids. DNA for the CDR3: TGTGCCAGCAGCCCCGAGGGCTTAGCTAACTATGGCTACACCTTC. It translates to CASSPEGLANYGYTF.

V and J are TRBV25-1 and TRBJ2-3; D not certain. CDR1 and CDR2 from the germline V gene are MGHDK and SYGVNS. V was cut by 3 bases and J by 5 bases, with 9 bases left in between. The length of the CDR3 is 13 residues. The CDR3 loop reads CASSEGSLDTQYF. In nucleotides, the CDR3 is TGTGCCAGCAGTGAGGGGTCCCTAGATACGCAGTATTTT.

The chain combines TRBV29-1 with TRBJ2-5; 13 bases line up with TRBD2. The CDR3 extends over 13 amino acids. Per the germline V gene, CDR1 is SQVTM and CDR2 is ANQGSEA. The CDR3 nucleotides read TGCAGGGCGGAGGGGGGACTAGCGGGAACCCAGTACTTC. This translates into CRAEGGLAGTQYF.